Listed below are T cell receptor beta chains from one sample, sequenced in a study of blood T cell repertoires in COVID-19. TCRdb's copy holds only in-frame clones and misses some; the assay was immunoSEQ multiplex PCR. Of 60,000 or so clones listed, 89% are singletons. Sequenced sample: peripheral blood. Every receptor here comes from a man aged 60 to 69 with acute or convalescent COVID-19. Each CDR3 is given with its conserved first and last residue. D genes are given only for firm matches. Rows may omit the clone size; those that give it use once, few, many or a size class.

size	D	V	J	DNA	CDR3
-	TRBD2	TRBV11-2	TRBJ2-3	TGTGCCAGCAGCTTAGGACTAGCGGGTGGGGGCGATACGCAGTATTTT	CASSLGLAGGGDTQYF
-	-	TRBV6-5	TRBJ1-1	TGTGCCAGCAGTTACCAGCGAGCGAACACTGAAGCTTTCTTT	CASSYQRANTEAFF
-	TRBD1	TRBV19	TRBJ1-5	TGTGCCAGTAGTATAGGGACAGGGGGCGGCAGCAATCAGCCCCAGCATTTT	CASSIGTGGGSNQPQHF
-	-	TRBV7-9	TRBJ2-2	TGTGCCAGCAGCTTAGTTTCCGGCACAGCGAACACCGGGGAGCTGTTTTTT	CASSLVSGTANTGELFF
-	-	TRBV19	TRBJ1-6	TGTGCCAGTAGTGAGAGACAACTAGGGAATTCACCCCTCCACTTT	CASSERQLGNSPLHF
-	-	TRBV18	TRBJ2-6	TGTGCCAGCTCACGGGCTTCTGGGGCCAACGTCCTGACTTTC	CASSRASGANVLTF
-	-	TRBV27	TRBJ1-1	TGTGCCAGCCGCCGCGGGGTGAACACTGAAGCTTTCTTT	CASRRGVNTEAFF
-	-	TRBV6-1	TRBJ1-1	TGTGCCAGCAGTGAAGCACACCCAAAAGCTTTCTTT	CASSEAHPKAFF
once	-	TRBV6-6	TRBJ1-1	TGTGCCACAGGGGTGTCGGGGATCAGCGCTGAAGCTTTCTTT	CATGVSGISAEAFF
-	TRBD1	TRBV5-1	TRBJ2-5	TGCGCCAGCAGCCGCACAGGGGGCACGCAAGAGACCCAGTACTTC	CASSRTGGTQETQYF
-	TRBD2	TRBV3-1/TRBV3-2	TRBJ2-5	TGTGCCAGCAGCCAAGTCTCTAGCGGGGAGACCCAGTACTTC	CASSQVSSGETQYF
-	TRBD1	TRBV4-1	TRBJ1-4	TGCGCCAGCAGGAAGGGACAGGTCAATGTGGAAAAACTGTTTTTT	CASRKGQVNVEKLFF
-	-	TRBV10-2	TRBJ2-3	TGCGCCACTGACGGGGAGAGGCGCACAGATACGCAGTATTTT	CATDGERRTDTQYF
-	TRBD1	TRBV10-1	TRBJ2-3	TGCGCCAGCAGCGCCGCCGGGACAGGACTCACAGATACGCAGTATTTT	CASSAAGTGLTDTQYF
-	-	TRBV7-3	TRBJ2-6	TGTGCCAGCAGCTTAAGGGACATCCGGGGGGCTGGGGCCAACGTCCTGACTTTC	CASSLRDIRGAGANVLTF
-	TRBD2	TRBV27	TRBJ2-2	TGTGCCACCACAAACGAACGGGGGGCGAACACCGGGGAGCTGTTTTTT	CATTNERGANTGELFF
-	-	TRBV6-5	TRBJ2-7	TGTGCCGCTCGCGGGGTCTTCTACGAGCAGTACTTC	CAARGVFYEQYF
-	TRBD1	TRBV27	TRBJ2-2	TGTGCCAGCAGTTTCAGAAACAGGGGCACCTACACCGGGGAGCTGTTTTTT	CASSFRNRGTYTGELFF
-	-	TRBV6-1	TRBJ1-1	TGTGCCAGCAGTGAGTCGGGATTTGGCACTGAAGCTTTCTTT	CASSESGFGTEAFF
-	TRBD1	TRBV19	TRBJ1-1	TGTGCCAGTAGAACTACAGGGGGCCTGAACACTGAAGCTTTCTTT	CASRTTGGLNTEAFF
-	TRBD1	TRBV30	TRBJ1-4	TGTGCCTGGACGGACAGGCAAACTAATGAAAAACTGTTTTTT	CAWTDRQTNEKLFF
-	TRBD1	TRBV15	TRBJ1-2	TGTGCCACCAGCAGATTTGCAGGGGGCAGTTCTAACTATGGCTACACCTTC	CATSRFAGGSSNYGYTF
-	TRBD2	TRBV24-1	TRBJ2-3	TGTGCCACCAGTCGGGGGGGCAGGGGTAACTCAGATACGCAGTATTTT	CATSRGGRGNSDTQYF
-	TRBD1	TRBV7-9	TRBJ1-2	TGTGCCAGCAGCCGACCCTTAGAAAGGACAGGGCTCGGCTACACCTTC	CASSRPLERTGLGYTF
-	-	TRBV5-1	TRBJ2-5	TGCGCCAGCAGCTTGTGGTCTACGGACAGCAAGAGAACCCAGTACTTC	CASSLWSTDSKRTQYF
-	-	TRBV27	TRBJ1-3	TGTGCCAGCAGCCCCGGGCGGGGAAGAAGCTCTGGAAACACCATATATTTT	CASSPGRGRSSGNTIYF
-	TRBD1	TRBV15	TRBJ1-5	TGTGCCACCAGCAGTAGAAGGACAGGAGGCAATCAGCCCCAGCATTTT	CATSSRRTGGNQPQHF
-	-	TRBV15	TRBJ2-7	TGTGCCACCAGCAGAGATCGAACAGAAACTCGCGAGCAGTACTTC	CATSRDRTETREQYF
-	-	TRBV4-1	TRBJ2-4	TGCGCCAGCAGCCAAGGACAACGGAACATTCAGTACTTC	CASSQGQRNIQYF
-	-	TRBV5-1	TRBJ1-2	TGCGCCAGCAGTATCCAGGGTTCTAACTATGGCTACACCTTC	CASSIQGSNYGYTF
-	TRBD2	TRBV4-2	TRBJ2-1	TGTGCCAGCCTACTAGCGGGGGCCGGGAATGAGCAGTTCTTC	CASLLAGAGNEQFF
few	-	TRBV5-4	TRBJ2-7	TGTGCCAGCAGCTTGGCTAGCTCCTACGAGCAGTACTTC	CASSLASSYEQYF
-	-	TRBV18	TRBJ1-4	TGTGCCAGCTCACCTCCCGGCGGGGAAAAACTGTTTTTT	CASSPPGGEKLFF
-	TRBD1	TRBV19	TRBJ1-5	TGTGCCAGTAGTACGGGGACAGGGTACCCGCCCCAGCATTTT	CASSTGTGYPPQHF
-	-	TRBV5-1	TRBJ1-2	TGCGCCAGCAGCTTAGACGGAGGCGGCTATGGCTACACCTTC	CASSLDGGGYGYTF
-	TRBD1	TRBV12-5	TRBJ1-4	TGTGCTAGTGGGGGGACAGGAGGGTTCGGTGAAAAACTGTTTTTT	CASGGTGGFGEKLFF
once	-	TRBV21-1	TRBJ1-1	TGTGCCAGCAGCAACCGGGGGAGAACCCCTAACACTGAAGCTTTCTTT	CASSNRGRTPNTEAFF
once	TRBD2	TRBV7-8	TRBJ2-7	TGTGCCAGCAGCTTCGGGGCTAGCGGGGGCGAGCAGTACTTC	CASSFGASGGEQYF
-	-	TRBV6-2/TRBV6-3	TRBJ1-5	TGTGCCAGCAGTTACTACAGACAAGAACCGACGGGCAATCAGCCCCAGCATTTT	CASSYYRQEPTGNQPQHF
-	-	TRBV25-1	TRBJ1-3	TGTGCCAGCAGTCGAAGCGTGATTAGCTCTGGAAACACCATATATTTT	CASSRSVISSGNTIYF
-	TRBD1	TRBV7-7	TRBJ2-5	TGTGCTAGCAGCTTAGGACCGACAGGGCTGGAGACCCAGTACTTC	CASSLGPTGLETQYF
-	TRBD1	TRBV6-1	TRBJ2-2	TGTGCCAGCAGTGTTTTACAGGGGTCGAACACCGGGGAGCTGTTTTTT	CASSVLQGSNTGELFF
-	TRBD1	TRBV4-2	TRBJ1-4	TGTGCCAGCAGCCTCGTCGGGACAGGGTTATTAGTTGCTAATGAAAAACTGTTTTTT	CASSLVGTGLLVANEKLFF
-	TRBD2	TRBV30	TRBJ2-2	TGTGCCTGGAGCCGCGGGGGGGTATCTCCCGGGGAGCTGTTTTTT	CAWSRGGVSPGELFF
-	TRBD1	TRBV18	TRBJ1-1	TGTGCCAGCTCACGTGGACAGGGGAACACTGAAGCTTTCTTT	CASSRGQGNTEAFF
-	TRBD1	TRBV27	TRBJ1-2	TGTGCCAGCAGTTCCTCTGGACAGGGCTATGGCTACACCTTC	CASSSSGQGYGYTF
-	-	TRBV7-9	TRBJ2-7	TGTGCCAGCAGCGCAAAGGGGCACGAGCAGTACTTC	CASSAKGHEQYF
-	-	TRBV6-5	TRBJ1-1	TGTGCCAGCAGCCCCCCAGGAATGACTGAAGCTTTCTTT	CASSPPGMTEAFF
once	TRBD1	TRBV9	TRBJ2-7	TGTGCCAGCAGCGTAAGGGGGCAGGGGGCCTCCTACGAGCAGTACTTC	CASSVRGQGASYEQYF
-	-	TRBV3-1/TRBV3-2	TRBJ1-1	TGTGCCAGCAGCCAAGCCGGACAGCACACTGAAGCTTTCTTT	CASSQAGQHTEAFF
-	TRBD2	TRBV30	TRBJ2-4	TGTGCCTGGGCATATTCGGGACTAGCGGGGGGATTCCAGTACTTC	CAWAYSGLAGGFQYF
-	TRBD1	TRBV5-1	TRBJ2-7	TGCGCCAGCAGCCCCGCCTCGGGACAGATGACCTACGAGCAGTACTTC	CASSPASGQMTYEQYF
-	-	TRBV5-4	TRBJ2-7	TGTGCCAGCAGCTTGGGAGGAGGGATAGGATCCTACGAGCAGTACTTC	CASSLGGGIGSYEQYF